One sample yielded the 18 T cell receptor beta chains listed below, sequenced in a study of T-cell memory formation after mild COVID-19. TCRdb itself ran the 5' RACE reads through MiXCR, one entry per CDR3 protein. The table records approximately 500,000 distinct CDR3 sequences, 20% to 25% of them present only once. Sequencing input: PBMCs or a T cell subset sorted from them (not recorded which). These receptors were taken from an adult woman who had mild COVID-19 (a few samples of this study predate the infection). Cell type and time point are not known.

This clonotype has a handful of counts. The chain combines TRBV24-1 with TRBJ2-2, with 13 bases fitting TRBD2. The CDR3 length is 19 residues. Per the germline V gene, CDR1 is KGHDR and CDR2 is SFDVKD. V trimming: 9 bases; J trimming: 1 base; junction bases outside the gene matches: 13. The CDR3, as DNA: TGTGCCACCCAGGGCAGGGAAGGACTAGCGGGGGTGAACACCGGGGAGCTGTTTTTT. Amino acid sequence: CATQGREGLAGVNTGELFF.

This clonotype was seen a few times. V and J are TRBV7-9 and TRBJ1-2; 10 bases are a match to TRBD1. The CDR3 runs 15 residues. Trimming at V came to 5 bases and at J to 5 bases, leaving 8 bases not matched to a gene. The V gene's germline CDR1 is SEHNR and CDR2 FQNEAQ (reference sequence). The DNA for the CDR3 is TGTGCCAGCAGCGTCCGGGACAGGGGTCGGTATGGCTACACCTTC. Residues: CASSVRDRGRYGYTF.

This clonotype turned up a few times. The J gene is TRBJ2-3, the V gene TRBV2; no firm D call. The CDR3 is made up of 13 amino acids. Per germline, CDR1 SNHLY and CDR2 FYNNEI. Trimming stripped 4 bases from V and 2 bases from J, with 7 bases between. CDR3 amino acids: CASSALYTDTQYF. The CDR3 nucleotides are TGTGCCAGCAGTGCCTTATACACAGATACGCAGTATTTT.

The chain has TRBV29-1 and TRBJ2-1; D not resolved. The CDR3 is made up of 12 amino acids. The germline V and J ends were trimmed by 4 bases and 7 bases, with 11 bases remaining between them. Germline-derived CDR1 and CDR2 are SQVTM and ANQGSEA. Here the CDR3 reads CSVVPSLNEQFF. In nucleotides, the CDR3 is TGCAGCGTTGTCCCCAGCTTGAATGAGCAGTTCTTC.

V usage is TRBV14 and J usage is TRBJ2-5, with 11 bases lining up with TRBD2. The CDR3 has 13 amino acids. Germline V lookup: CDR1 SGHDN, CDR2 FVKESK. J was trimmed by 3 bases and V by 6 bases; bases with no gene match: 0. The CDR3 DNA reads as TGTGCCAGCAGACTAGCGGGGGAAGAGACCCAGTACTTC. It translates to CASRLAGEETQYF.

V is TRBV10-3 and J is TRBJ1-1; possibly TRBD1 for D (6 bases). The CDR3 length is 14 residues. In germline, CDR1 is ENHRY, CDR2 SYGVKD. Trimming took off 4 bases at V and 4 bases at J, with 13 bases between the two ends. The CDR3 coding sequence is TGTGCCATCAGTGGTCGGGGGGCTGGCACTGAAGCTTTCTTT. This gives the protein CAISGRGAGTEAFF.

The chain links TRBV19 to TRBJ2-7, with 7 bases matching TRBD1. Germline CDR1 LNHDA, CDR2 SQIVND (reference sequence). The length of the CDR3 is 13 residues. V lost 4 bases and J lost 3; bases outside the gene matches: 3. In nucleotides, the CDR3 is TGTGCCAGTAGTAAGGGACAGTTCTACGAGCAGTACTTC. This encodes CASSKGQFYEQYF.

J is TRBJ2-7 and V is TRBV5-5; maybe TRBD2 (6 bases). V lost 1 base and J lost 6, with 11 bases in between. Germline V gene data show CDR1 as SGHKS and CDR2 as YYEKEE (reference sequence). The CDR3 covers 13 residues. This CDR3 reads CASSLPTGGEQYF. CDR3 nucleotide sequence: TGTGCCAGCAGCTTGCCGACCGGGGGCGAGCAGTACTTC.

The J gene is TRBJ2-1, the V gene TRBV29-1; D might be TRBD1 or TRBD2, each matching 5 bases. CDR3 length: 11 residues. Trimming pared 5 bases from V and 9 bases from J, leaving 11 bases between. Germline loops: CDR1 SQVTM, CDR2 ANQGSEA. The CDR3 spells CSVLGDSEQFF. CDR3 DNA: TGCAGCGTTTTGGGAGACAGTGAGCAGTTCTTC.

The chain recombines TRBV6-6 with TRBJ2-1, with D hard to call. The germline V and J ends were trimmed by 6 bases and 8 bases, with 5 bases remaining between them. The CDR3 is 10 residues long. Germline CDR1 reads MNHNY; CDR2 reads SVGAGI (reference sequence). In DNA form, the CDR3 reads TGTGCCAGCAGGGGTGATGAGCAGTTCTTC. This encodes CASRGDEQFF.

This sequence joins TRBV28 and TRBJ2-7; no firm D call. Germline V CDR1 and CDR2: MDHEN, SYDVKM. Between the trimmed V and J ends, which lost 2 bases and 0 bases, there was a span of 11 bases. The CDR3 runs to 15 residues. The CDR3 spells CASSLKLGSSYEQYF. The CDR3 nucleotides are TGTGCCAGCAGTTTAAAACTGGGTAGCTCCTACGAGCAGTACTTC.

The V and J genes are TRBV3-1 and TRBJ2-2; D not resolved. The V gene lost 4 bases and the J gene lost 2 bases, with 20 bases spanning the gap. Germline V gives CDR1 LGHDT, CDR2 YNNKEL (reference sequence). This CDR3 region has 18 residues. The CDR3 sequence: CASSPRFDLTRNTGELFF. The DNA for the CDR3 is TGTGCCAGCAGCCCGAGATTCGACCTTACTCGTAACACCGGGGAGCTGTTTTTT.

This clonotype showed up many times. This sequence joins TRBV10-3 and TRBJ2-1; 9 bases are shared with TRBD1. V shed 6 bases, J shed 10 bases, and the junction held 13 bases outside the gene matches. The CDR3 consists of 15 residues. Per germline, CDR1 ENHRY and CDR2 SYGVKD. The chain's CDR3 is CAIREGGQGLREQFF. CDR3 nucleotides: TGTGCCATCAGAGAAGGGGGACAGGGTCTACGGGAGCAGTTCTTC.

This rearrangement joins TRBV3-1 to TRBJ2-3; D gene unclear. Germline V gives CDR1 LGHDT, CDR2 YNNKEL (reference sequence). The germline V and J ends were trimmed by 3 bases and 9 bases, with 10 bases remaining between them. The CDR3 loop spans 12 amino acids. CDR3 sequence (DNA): TGTGCCAGCAGCCATGTCCTTGGAACGCAGTATTTT. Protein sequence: CASSHVLGTQYF.

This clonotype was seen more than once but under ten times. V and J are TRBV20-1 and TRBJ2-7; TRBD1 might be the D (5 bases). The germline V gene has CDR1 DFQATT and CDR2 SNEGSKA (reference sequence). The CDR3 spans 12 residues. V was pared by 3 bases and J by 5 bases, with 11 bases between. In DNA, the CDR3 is TGCAGTGCTAGTAAGGGGTTGGACGAGCAGTACTTC. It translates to CSASKGLDEQYF.

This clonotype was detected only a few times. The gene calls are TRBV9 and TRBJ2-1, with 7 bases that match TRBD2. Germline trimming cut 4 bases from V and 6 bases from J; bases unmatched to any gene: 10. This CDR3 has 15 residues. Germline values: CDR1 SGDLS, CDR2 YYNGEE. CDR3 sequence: CASSSTRWGGNEQFF. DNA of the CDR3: TGTGCCAGCAGCTCCACCCGCTGGGGGGGCAATGAGCAGTTCTTC. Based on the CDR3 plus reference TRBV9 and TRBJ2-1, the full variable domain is DSGVTQTPKHLITATGQRVTLRCSPRSGDLSVYWYQQSLDQGLQFLIQYYNGEERAKGNILERFSAQQFPDLHSELNLSSLELGDSALYFCASSSTRWGGNEQFFGPGTRLTVL.

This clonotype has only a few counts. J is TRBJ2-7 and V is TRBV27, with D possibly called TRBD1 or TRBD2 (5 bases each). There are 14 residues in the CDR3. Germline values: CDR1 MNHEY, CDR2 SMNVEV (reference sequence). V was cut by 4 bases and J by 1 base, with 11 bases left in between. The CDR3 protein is CASSWDEDSYEQYF. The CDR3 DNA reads TGTGCCAGCAGTTGGGACGAGGATTCCTACGAGCAGTACTTC.

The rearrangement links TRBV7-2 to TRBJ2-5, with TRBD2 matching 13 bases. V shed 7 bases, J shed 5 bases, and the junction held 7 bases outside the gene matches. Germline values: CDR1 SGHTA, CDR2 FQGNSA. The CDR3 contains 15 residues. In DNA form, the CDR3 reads TGTGCCAGCAACTCACTAGCGGGAGGGTGGGAGACCCAGTACTTC. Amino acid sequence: CASNSLAGGWETQYF.